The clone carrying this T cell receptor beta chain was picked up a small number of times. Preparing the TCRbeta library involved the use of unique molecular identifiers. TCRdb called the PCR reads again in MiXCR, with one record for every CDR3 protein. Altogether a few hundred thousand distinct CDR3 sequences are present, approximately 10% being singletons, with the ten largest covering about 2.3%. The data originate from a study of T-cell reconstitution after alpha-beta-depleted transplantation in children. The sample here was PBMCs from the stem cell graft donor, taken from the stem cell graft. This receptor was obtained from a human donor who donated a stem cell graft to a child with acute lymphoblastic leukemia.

This chain's CDR3 is CASSSGTGGAYVNIQYF. In nucleotides, the CDR3 is TGTGCCAGCAGCTCCGGGACAGGGGGCGCGTATGTCAACATTCAGTACTTC. The V and J genes are TRBV7-9 and TRBJ2-4, with 12 bases identical to TRBD1. This CDR3 spans 17 amino acids. The V segment lost 4 bases and the J segment 7 bases; nucleotides outside the gene matches: 11. CDR1 SEHNR and CDR2 FQNEAQ come from the germline V gene (reference sequence). Full variable domain (rest looked up from reference TRBV7-9 and TRBJ2-4): DTGVSQNPRHKITKRGQNVTFRCDPISEHNRLYWYRQTLGQGPEFLTYFQNEAQLEKSRLLSDRFSAERPKGSFSTLEIQRTEQGDSAMYLCASSSGTGGAYVNIQYFGAGTRLSVL.